The sequence of this T cell receptor beta chain was determined in a study of T cell responses to AZD1222 COVID-19 vaccine. Overall study results and limits: Baseline serology detected seropositivity in only six AZD1222 recipients.

Details on this clone: Its antigen is still unknown. A read error may account for a junction end that differs from germline.

Measured with immunoSEQ multiplex PCR; TCRdb has only the in-frame clones, and not every one. The profile covers 100,000 to 120,000 clones, with 88% appearing a single time and around a tenth taken by the ten largest. Here the sequenced sample was peripheral blood, taken on day 0 of AZD1222 vaccination. This TCR came from an adult in good health.

This chain's CDR3 is CASREGQLNSPLHF. For the CDR3, the DNA is TGTGCCAGCAGGGAAGGACAGCTCAATTCACCCCTCCACTTT. V gene TRBV2 combines with J gene TRBJ1-6; TRBD1 might be the D (6 bases). CDR1 SNHLY and CDR2 FYNNEI come from the germline V gene. The CDR3 runs 14 residues.